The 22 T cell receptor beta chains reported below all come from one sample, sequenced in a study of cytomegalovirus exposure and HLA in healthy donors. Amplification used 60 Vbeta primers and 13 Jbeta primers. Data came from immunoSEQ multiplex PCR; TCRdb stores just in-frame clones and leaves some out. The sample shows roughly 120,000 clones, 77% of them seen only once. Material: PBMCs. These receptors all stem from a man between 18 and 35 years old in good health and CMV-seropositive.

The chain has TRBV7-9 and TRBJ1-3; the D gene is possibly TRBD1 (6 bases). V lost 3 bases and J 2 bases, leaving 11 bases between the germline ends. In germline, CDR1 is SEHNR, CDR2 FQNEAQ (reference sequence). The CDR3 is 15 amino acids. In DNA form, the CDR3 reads TGTGCCAGCAGCTTGGGGGGGGGCCCTGGAAACACCATATATTTT. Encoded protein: CASSLGGGPGNTIYF.

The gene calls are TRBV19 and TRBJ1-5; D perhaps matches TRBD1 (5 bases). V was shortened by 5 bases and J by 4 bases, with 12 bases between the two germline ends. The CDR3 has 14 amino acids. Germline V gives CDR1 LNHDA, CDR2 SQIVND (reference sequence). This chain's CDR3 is CASSSNRPNQPQHF. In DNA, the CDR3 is TGTGCCAGTAGTTCAAACAGGCCGAATCAGCCCCAGCATTTT.

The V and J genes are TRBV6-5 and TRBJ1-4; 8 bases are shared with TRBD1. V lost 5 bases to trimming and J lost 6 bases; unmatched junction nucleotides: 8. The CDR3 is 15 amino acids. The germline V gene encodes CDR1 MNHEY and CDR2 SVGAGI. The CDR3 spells CASSGTGGRDEKLFF. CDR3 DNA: TGTGCCAGCAGTGGGACAGGAGGGCGGGATGAAAAACTGTTTTTT.

CDR3 DNA sequence: TGTGCCAGCAGCGCGCGCTTTGACAATGAGCAGTTCTTC. This codes for CASSARFDNEQFF. The chain is built from TRBV9 and TRBJ2-1; no clear D gene. With 3 bases removed from V and 5 bases from J, the gap between germline ends came to 9 bases. The CDR3 has 13 residues. Germline V gene data show CDR1 as SGDLS and CDR2 as YYNGEE.

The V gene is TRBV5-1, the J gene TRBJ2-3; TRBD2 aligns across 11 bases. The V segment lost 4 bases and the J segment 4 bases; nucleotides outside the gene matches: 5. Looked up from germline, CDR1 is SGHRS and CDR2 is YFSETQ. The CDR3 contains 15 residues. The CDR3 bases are TGCGCCAGCAGCCATAGCGGGGGGGCCGCAGATACGCAGTATTTT. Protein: CASSHSGGAADTQYF.

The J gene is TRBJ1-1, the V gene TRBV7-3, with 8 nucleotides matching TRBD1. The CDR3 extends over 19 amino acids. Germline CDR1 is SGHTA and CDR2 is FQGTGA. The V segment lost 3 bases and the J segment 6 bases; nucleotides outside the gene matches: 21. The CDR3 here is CASSFLLGKTGEYVSEAFF. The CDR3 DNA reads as TGTGCCAGCAGCTTCCTATTGGGAAAGACAGGGGAATATGTGTCTGAAGCTTTCTTT.

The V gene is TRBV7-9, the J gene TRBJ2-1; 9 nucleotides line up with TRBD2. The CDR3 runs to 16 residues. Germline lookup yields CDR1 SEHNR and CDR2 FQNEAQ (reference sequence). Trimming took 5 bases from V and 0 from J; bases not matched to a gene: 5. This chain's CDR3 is CASSTLAGSSYNEQFF. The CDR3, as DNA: TGTGCCAGCAGCACGCTAGCGGGGAGCTCCTACAATGAGCAGTTCTTC.

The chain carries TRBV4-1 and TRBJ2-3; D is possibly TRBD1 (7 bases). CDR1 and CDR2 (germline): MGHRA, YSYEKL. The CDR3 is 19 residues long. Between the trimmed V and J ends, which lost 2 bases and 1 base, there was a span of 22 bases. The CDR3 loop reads CASSQSRSRTGGGTDTQYF. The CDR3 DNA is TGCGCCAGCAGCCAATCTCGGAGTAGGACAGGCGGGGGCACAGATACGCAGTATTTT.

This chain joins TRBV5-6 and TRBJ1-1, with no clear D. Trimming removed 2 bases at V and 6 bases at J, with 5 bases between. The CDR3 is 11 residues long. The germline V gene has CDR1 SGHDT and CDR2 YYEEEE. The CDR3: CASSFSAEAFF. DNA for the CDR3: TGTGCCAGCAGCTTCAGTGCTGAAGCTTTCTTT.

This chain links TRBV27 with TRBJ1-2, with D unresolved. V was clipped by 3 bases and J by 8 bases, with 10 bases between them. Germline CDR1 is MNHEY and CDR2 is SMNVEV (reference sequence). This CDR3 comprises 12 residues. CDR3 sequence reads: CASSFLGGGYTF. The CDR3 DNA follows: TGTGCCAGCAGTTTCCTAGGAGGAGGCTACACCTTC.

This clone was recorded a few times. The DNA of the CDR3 is TGTGCCAGCAGTGAACGGACAGGCGGCACGGTCAATCAGCCCCAGCATTTT. This gives the protein CASSERTGGTVNQPQHF. This rearrangement joins TRBV6-1 to TRBJ1-5, with 7 bases matching TRBD1. V trimming: 2 bases; J trimming: 3 bases; junction bases outside the gene matches: 10. The germline V gene encodes CDR1 MNHNS and CDR2 SASEGT. This CDR3 is 17 amino acids long.

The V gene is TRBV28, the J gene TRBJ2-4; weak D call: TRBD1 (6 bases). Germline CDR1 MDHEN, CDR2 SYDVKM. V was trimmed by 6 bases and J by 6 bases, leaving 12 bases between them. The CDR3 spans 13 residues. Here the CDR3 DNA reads TGTGCCAGCAGCGATACAGGGACAAACATTCAGTACTTC. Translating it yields CASSDTGTNIQYF.

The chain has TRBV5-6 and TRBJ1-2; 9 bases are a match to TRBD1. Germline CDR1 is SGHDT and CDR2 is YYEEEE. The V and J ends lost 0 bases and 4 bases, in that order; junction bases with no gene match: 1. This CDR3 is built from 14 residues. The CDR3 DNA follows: TGTGCCAGCAGCTTGGGGACAGGGGCCTATGGCTACACCTTC. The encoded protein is CASSLGTGAYGYTF.

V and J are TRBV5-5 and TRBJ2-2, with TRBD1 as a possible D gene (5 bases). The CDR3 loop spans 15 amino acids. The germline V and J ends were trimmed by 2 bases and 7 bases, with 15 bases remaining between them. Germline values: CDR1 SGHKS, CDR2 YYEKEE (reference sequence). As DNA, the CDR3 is TGTGCCAGCAGCTTTTTCCGCCAGGGTGGCGGGGAGCTGTTTTTT. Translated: CASSFFRQGGGELFF. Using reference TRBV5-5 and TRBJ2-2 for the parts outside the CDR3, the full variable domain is DAGVTQSPTHLIKTRGQQVTLRCSPISGHKSVSWYQQVLGQGPQFIFQYYEKEERGRGNFPDRFSARQFPNYSSELNVNALLLGDSALYLCASSFFRQGGGELFFGEGSRLTVL.

This CDR3 reads CASSLALQGNTEAFF. CDR3 coding DNA: TGTGCCAGCAGCTTAGCGTTACAGGGGAACACTGAAGCTTTCTTT. The V and J genes are TRBV13 and TRBJ1-1; perhaps TRBD1 as D (6 bases). The CDR3 has 15 amino acids. The V gene's germline CDR1 is PRHDT and CDR2 FYEKMQ (reference sequence). V was pared by 1 base and J by 1 base, with 10 bases between.

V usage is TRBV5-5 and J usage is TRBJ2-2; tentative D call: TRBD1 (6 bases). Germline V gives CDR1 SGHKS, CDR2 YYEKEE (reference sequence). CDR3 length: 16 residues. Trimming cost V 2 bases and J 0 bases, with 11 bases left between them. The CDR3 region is CASSFRQASNTGELFF. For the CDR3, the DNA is TGTGCCAGCAGCTTTAGACAGGCTTCGAACACCGGGGAGCTGTTTTTT.

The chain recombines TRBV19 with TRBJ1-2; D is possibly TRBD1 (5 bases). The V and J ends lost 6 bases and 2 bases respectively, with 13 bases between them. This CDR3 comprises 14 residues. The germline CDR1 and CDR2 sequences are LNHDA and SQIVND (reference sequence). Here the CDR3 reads CASRPMTDNYGYTF. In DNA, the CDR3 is TGTGCCAGTAGACCCATGACAGACAACTATGGCTACACCTTC.

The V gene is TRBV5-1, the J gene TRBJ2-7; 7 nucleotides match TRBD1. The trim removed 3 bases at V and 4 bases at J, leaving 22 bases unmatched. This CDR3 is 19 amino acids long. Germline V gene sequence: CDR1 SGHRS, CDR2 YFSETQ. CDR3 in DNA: TGCGCCAGCAGCTCACAGGGGTCATCGACAATCGGCATCGGGTACGAGCAGTACTTC. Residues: CASSSQGSSTIGIGYEQYF.

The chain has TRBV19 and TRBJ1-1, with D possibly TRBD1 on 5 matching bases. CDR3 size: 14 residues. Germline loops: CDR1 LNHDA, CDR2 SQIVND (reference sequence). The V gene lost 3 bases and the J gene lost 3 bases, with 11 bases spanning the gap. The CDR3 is CASSIYARDTEAFF. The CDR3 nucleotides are TGTGCCAGTAGTATTTACGCCAGGGACACTGAAGCTTTCTTT. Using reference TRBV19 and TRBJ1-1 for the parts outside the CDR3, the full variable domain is DGGITQSPKYLFRKEGQNVTLSCEQNLNHDAMYWYRQDPGQGLRLIYYSQIVNDFQKGDIAEGYSVSREKKESFPLTVTSAQKNPTAFYLCASSIYARDTEAFFGQGTRLTVV.

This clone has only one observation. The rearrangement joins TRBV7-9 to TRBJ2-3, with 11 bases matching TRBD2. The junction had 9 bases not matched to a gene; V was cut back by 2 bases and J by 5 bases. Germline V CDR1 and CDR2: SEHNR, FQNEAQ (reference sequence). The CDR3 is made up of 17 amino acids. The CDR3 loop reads CASSLLALAGAGDTQYF. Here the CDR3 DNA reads TGTGCCAGCAGCTTATTGGCACTAGCGGGAGCCGGAGATACGCAGTATTTT.

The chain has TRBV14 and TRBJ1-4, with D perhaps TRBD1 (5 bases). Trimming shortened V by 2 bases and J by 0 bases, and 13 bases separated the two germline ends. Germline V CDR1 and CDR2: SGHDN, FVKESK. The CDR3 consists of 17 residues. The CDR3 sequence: CASSQRGRGATNEKLFF. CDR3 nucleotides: TGTGCCAGCAGCCAAAGGGGTAGGGGTGCAACTAATGAAAAACTGTTTTTT.

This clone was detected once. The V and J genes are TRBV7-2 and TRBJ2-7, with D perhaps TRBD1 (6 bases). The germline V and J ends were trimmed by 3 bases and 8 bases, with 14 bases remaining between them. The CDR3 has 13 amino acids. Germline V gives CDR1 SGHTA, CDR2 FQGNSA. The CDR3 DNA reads TGTGCCAGCAGCTTGCCTCAGGGGCTAAAGCAGTACTTC. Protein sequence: CASSLPQGLKQYF.